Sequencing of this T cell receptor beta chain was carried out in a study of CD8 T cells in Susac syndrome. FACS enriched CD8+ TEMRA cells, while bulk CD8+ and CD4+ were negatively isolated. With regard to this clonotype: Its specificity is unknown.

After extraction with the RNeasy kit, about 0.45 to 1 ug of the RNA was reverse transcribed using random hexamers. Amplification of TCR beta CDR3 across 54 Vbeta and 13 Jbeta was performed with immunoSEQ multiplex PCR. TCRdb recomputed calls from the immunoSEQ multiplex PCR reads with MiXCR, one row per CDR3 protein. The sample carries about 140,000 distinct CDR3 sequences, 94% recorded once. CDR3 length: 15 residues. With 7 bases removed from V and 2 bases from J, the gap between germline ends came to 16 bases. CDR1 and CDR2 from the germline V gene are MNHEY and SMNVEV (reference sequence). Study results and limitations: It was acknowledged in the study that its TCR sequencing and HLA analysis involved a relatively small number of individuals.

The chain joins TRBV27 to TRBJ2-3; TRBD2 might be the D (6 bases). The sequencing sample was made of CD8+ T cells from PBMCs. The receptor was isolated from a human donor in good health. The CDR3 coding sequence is TGTGCCAGCATTCCCTCGGGGGAAATCACAGATACGCAGTATTTT. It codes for CASIPSGEITDTQYF.